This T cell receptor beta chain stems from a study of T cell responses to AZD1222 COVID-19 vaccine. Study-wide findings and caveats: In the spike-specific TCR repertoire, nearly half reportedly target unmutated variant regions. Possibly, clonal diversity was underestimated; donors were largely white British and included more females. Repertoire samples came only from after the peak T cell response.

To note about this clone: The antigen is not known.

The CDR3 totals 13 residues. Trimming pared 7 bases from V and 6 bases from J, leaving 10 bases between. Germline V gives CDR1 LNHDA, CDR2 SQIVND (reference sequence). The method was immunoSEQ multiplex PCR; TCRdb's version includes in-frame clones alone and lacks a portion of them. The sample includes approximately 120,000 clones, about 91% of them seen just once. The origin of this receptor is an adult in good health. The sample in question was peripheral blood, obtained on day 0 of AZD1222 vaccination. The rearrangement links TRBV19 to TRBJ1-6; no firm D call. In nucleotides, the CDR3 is TGTGCCAGTAACCCGGGTCTTAATTCACCCCTCCACTTT. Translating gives CASNPGLNSPLHF.